The entry below describes one T cell receptor (beta chain). The specificity of this receptor is unknown. There are no base qualities to consult, and no much larger clone falls within one base. The data derive from a study of blood T cell repertoires in COVID-19 (TCRdb year 2020). Context from the whole study: The collaborator samples originated in the United States, Italy and Spain and spanned the acute and convalescent phases of COVID-19. The prospective study material was composed of cDNA or gDNA derived from T cells, B-cell-depleted T cells, or PBMCs. Deeply sampled blood TCRbeta repertoires from subjects exposed to, actively infected with, or recovered from COVID-19 were included in the dataset. The repertoires were made available in a free public database intended to serve as a resource for research on the immune response to SARS-CoV-2. Samples were obtained from the ongoing ImmuneRACE study (first 160 participants) and from about 1,300 subjects provided by 6 global collaborators. The sample metadata nearly always contained a de-identified subject ID, COVID-19 status, age in years and sex. Where available, HLA class I and class II types were obtained from metadata supplied by the sample provider rather than from assay-based typing.

Each collaborating institution followed its own protocols to collect whole blood in K2EDTA tubes. Collaborator samples were shipped for TCRbeta analysis as frozen whole blood, isolated PBMCs, or DNA extracted from either sample type. Results the study describes overall, beyond this receptor: How much clinical and demographic metadata was included differed by source and by participant, and the metadata was provided uncurated.

The immunoSEQ Assay, a bias-controlled multiplex PCR, was used to amplify TCRbeta CDR3 regions from genomic DNA. The authors' pipeline ran thus. The number of nucleated cells in each sample was estimated by amplification of reference gene primers within the assay. To quantify the absolute abundance of each unique TCRbeta CDR3 rearrangement, sequence reads were collapsed and filtered. For each sample, productive Simpson clonality was calculated as the square root of Simpson's diversity index across productive rearrangements. This immuneACCESS table, as held by TCRdb, lists in-frame sequences with V and J called but not all clones. Of the missing ones, under half trace to an unresolved V gene in checked studies; the others have no known cause. Clone size and the V and J calls come from that table; the DNA yielded D and trimming. For this sample the table gives about 380,000 clones, of which 75% to 90% were detected only once. Of the sample, approximately 3.6% falls within the top ten clones.

Counted from cysteine to phenylalanine, this CDR3 has 15 amino acids. Here the CDR3 DNA is all that survives: 45 bases in frame from base 1. The junction shows trimming of 2 bases on V and 0 bases on J, plus 10 bases between the germline ends. The germline V gene (reference sequence) provides CDR1 SGHKS and CDR2 YYEKEE. The V gene is TRBV5-5 and the J gene is TRBJ2-3, and possibly TRBD2, on 6 matching bases. The TCR originated in a woman aged 18-29 years with acute or convalescent COVID-19. The sample consisted of peripheral blood. The CDR3 region reads CASSFWRDSTDTQYF. The DNA sequence is given as TGTGCCAGCAGCTTTTGGAGGGATAGCACAGATACGCAGTATTTT.